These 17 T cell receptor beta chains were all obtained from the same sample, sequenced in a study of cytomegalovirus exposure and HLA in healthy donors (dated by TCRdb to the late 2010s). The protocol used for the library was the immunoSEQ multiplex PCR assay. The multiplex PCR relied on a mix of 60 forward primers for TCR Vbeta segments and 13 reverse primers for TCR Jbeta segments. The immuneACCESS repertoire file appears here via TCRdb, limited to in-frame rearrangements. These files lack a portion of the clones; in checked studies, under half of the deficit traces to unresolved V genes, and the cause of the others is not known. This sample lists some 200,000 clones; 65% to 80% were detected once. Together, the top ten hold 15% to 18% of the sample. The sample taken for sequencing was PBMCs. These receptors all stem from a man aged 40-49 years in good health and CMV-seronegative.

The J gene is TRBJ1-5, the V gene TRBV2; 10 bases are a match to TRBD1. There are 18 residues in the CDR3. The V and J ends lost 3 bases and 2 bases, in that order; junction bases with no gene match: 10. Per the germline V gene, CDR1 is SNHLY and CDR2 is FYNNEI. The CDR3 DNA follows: TGTGCCAGCAGTGAGGGACCGGACAGGGGGGAAGGCAATCAGCCCCAGCATTTT. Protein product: CASSEGPDRGEGNQPQHF.

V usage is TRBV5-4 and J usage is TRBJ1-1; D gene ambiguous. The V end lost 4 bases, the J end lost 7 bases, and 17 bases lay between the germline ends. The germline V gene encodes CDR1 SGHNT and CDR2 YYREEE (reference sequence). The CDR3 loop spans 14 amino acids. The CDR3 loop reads CASSPSGSILEAFF. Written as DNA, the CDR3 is TGTGCCAGCAGCCCCTCCGGGAGTATCCTTGAAGCTTTCTTT.

The CDR3 coding sequence is TGTGCCAGCAGCCTGACAGGGGGCGTGGACACTGAAGCTTTCTTT. This sequence encodes CASSLTGGVDTEAFF. The chain recombines TRBV7-3 with TRBJ1-1; 10 bases match TRBD1. The CDR3 is 15 amino acids. Germline V gene data show CDR1 as SGHTA and CDR2 as FQGTGA. The V segment lost 5 bases and the J segment 3 bases; nucleotides outside the gene matches: 6.

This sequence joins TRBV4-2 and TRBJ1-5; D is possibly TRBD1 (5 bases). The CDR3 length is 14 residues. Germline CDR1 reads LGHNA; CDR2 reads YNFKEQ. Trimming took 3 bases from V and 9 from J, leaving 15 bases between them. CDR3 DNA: TGTGCCAGCAGCCAGGGATCGACCGGGGGGCCCCAGCATTTT. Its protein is CASSQGSTGGPQHF.

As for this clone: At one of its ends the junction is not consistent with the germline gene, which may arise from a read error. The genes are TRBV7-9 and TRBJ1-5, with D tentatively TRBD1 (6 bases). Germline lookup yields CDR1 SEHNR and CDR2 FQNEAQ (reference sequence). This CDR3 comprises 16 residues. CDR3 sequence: CSSSRVGGPQGQPQHF. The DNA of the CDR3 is TGTTCCAGCAGCCGGGTCGGAGGTCCGCAGGGGCAGCCCCAGCATTTT.

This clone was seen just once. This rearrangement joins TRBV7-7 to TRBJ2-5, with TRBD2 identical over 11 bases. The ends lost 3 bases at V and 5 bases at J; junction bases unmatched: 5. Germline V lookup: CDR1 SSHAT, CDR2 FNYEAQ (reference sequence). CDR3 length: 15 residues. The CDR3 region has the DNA TGTGCCAGCAGCTTTAGCGGGGGGGCCTGGGAGACCCAGTACTTC. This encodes CASSFSGGAWETQYF.

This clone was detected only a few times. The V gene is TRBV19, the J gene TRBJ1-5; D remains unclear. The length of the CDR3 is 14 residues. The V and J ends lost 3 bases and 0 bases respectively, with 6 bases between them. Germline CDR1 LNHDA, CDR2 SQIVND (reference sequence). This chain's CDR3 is CASSIGVSNQPQHF. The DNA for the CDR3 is TGTGCCAGTAGTATCGGGGTTAGCAATCAGCCCCAGCATTTT.

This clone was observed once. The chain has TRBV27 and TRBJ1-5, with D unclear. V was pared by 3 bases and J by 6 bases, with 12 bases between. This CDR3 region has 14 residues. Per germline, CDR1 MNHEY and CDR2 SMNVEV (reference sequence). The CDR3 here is CASSFSGVFQPQHF. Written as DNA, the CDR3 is TGTGCCAGCAGTTTTAGCGGGGTTTTTCAGCCCCAGCATTTT.

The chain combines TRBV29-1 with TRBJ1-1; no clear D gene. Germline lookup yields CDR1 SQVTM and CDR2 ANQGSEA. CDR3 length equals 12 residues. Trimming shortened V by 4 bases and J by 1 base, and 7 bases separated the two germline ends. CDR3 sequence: CSVAGPNTEAFF. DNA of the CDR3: TGCAGCGTTGCGGGTCCGAACACTGAAGCTTTCTTT.

The CDR3 loop reads CASSLGRTYEQYF. The CDR3 bases are TGTGCCAGCAGCTTAGGGCGGACCTACGAGCAGTACTTC. This chain connects TRBV11-3 to TRBJ2-7; the D is unclear. V gave up 1 base and J gave up 2 bases, with 6 bases separating them. Germline CDR1 SGHNT, CDR2 YENEEA. The CDR3 is 13 residues long.

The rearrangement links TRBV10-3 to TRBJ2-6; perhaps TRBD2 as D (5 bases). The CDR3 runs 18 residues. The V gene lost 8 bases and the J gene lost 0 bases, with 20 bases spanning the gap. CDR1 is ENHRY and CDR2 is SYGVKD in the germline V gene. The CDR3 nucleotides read TGTGCCATCCTAGGGCCCCACCCGGCGGGCTCTGGGGCCAACGTCCTGACTTTC. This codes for CAILGPHPAGSGANVLTF.

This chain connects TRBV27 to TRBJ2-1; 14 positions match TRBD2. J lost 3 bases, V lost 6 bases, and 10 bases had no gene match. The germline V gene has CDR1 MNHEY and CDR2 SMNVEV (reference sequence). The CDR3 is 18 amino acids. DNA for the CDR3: TGTGCCAGCAGAAAGGGACTAGCGGGAGCCCTACTCTACAATGAGCAGTTCTTC. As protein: CASRKGLAGALLYNEQFF.

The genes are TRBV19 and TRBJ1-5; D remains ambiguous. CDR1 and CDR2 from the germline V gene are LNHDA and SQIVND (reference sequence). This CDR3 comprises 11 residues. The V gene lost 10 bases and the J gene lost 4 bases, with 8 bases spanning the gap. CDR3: CATGGNQPQHF. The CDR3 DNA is TGTGCCACCGGAGGGAATCAGCCCCAGCATTTT.

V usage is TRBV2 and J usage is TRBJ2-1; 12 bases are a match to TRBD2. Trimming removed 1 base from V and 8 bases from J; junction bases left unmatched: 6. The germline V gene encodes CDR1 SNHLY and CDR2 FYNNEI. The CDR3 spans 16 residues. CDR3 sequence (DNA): TGTGCCAGCAGTGAAGGACTAGCGGGAGTTGTGGATGAGCAGTTCTTC. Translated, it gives CASSEGLAGVVDEQFF.

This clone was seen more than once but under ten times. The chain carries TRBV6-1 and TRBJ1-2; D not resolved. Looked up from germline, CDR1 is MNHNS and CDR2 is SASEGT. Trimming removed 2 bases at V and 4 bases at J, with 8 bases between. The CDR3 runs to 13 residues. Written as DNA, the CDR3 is TGTGCCAGCAGTGAATGGCAGGCCTATGGCTACACCTTC. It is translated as CASSEWQAYGYTF.

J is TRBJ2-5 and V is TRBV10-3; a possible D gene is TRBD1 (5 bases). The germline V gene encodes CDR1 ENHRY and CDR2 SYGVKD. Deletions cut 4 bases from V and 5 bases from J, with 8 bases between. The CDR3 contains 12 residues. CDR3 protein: CAISVDSETQYF. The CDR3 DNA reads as TGTGCCATCAGTGTCGACAGCGAGACCCAGTACTTC.

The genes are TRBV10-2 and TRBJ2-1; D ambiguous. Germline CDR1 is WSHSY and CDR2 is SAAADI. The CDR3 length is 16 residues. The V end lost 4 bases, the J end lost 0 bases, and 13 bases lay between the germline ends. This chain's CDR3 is CASSGKAGSSYNEQFF. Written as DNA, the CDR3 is TGCGCCAGCAGTGGCAAAGCAGGAAGCTCCTACAATGAGCAGTTCTTC.